This note documents a single TCR beta chain sequence. Its antigen remains unidentified. No much larger clone exists at a distance of one base, and base qualities are not known. The data were obtained in a study of OX40 agonist ivuxolimab in advanced cancers. Background on the whole study: Ivuxolimab was a fully human IgG2 agonistic monoclonal antibody targeting the costimulatory receptor OX40 (CD134). Intravenous ivuxolimab was administered to patients every 2 weeks at six dose levels: 0.01, 0.1, 0.3, 1.5, 3 and 10 mg/kg. Of the roughly 52 patients in dose escalation, about 20 had hepatocellular carcinoma, about 15 had melanoma, 9 had renal cell carcinoma and 9 had head and neck cancer. In the dose-escalation cohort, around 80% of patients were male, and the mean age was 60 years with a range of about 20 to 80. Patients were allowed to have had prior anti-PD-1, anti-PD-L1 or anti-CTLA-4 therapy, and around two fifths of the dose-escalation patients had been treated with checkpoint inhibitors. Three dose-escalation patients achieved partial responses, one with hepatocellular carcinoma and two with cutaneous melanoma. Peripheral TCRbeta sequencing aimed to test whether ivuxolimab altered TCR sequence diversity and caused clonal T-cell expansion. The monotherapy dose-escalation portion (N ≈ 52 patients) of the phase I ivuxolimab trial is reported in the paper. Points the paper makes about the study in general: Low levels of normalized T-cell clonal expansion were also seen in some patients who did not respond. On average, CD8+ T cells showed more expanded clones than CD4+ T cells after ivuxolimab. The antigen specificity of the clonally expanded peripheral T cells was not determined. At doses of 0.1 to 3.0 mg/kg, clonal expansion of both CD4+ and CD8+ blood T cells was observed from baseline to week 6. In partial responders in the 0.1-3.0 mg/kg groups, normalized peripheral clonal expansion was found to be among the lowest, especially among CD8+ T cells.

The trial excluded patients who had a history of autoimmune disease or were on systemic immunosuppression. In every dose cohort, peripheral blood was drawn for TCR sequencing at baseline, cycle 4 day 1, and cycle 7 day 1. Samples came from an open-label, multicenter, first-in-human phase I dose-escalation trial of ivuxolimab. The trial enrolled adults with locally advanced or metastatic head and neck squamous cell, hepatocellular, melanoma or renal cell carcinoma. Before TCR sequencing, CD4+ and CD8+ T cells were separately sorted from peripheral blood. Genomic DNA was extracted from sorted cells for sequencing of the TCRbeta CDR3 region. TCRbeta CDR3 regions were sequenced using the immunoSEQ Assay. Held by TCRdb, this immuneACCESS table contains in-frame sequences only and omits some clones. Under half of the omission traces to an unresolved V gene where checked; the cause of the rest is unknown. The sample table holds around 65,000 clones, of which 70% to 90% were seen once. Of the sample, over 15% falls within the top ten clones.

V lost 2 bases and J lost 3 bases; the stretch between them is 16 bases long. Spanning cysteine to phenylalanine, the CDR3 consists of 16 amino acids. This entry keeps only the CDR3 DNA: 48 bases, framed from base 1. This chain is built from TRBV23-1 and TRBJ1-1; the D segment cannot be called with confidence. TRBV23-1 is an ORF; its function is uncertain. The starting material was CD4+ or CD8+ T cells sorted from blood, obtained in a trial of the OX40 agonist ivuxolimab. The receptor comes from an adult with an advanced solid tumor such as melanoma, head and neck, liver or kidney cancer. The CDR3 in this case is CASSQRGPRWDTEAFF. The DNA sequence is as follows: TGCGCCAGCAGTCAAAGAGGTCCCAGGTGGGACACTGAAGCTTTCTTT.